These T cell receptor beta chains were read from a single sample in a study of T cells in Graves' hyperthyroidism and ophthalmopathy. TCRdb ran MiXCR on the multiplex PCR reads and lists one entry per CDR3 protein. The data contain 370,000 or so distinct CDR3 sequences, roughly 13% of them singletons. What was sequenced was blood. The receptors here all came from a man aged 25 to 45 with Graves' hyperthyroidism that later progressed to Graves' ophthalmopathy. Each CDR3 is given with its conserved first and last residue. A D gene is named only where the DNA matches it firmly. For some rows the clone size is stated as once, few or many, or as a class when expanded; others skip it.

TRBV5-1	13	TRBJ2-5	-	many	TGCGCCAGCAGAAAGACAGGTCAAGAGACCCAGTACTTC	CASRKTGQETQYF
TRBV2	11	TRBJ2-5	-	many	TGTGCCAGCAGTGGCCTTGAGACCCAGTACTTC	CASSGLETQYF
TRBV29-1	13	TRBJ2-7	-	few	TGCAGCGTTGCTCGCGGCAGCTCCTACGAGCAGTACTTC	CSVARGSSYEQYF
TRBV30	12	TRBJ2-7	-	many	TGTGCCTGGAATTTGGGTACGGGCGAGCAGTACTTC	CAWNLGTGEQYF
TRBV20-1	14	TRBJ2-7	-	many	TGCAGTGCTAGGGGGAACAGGGACTCCTACGAGCAGTACTTC	CSARGNRDSYEQYF
TRBV11-2	15	TRBJ2-3	-	many	TGTGCCAGCAGCTCAACGGGGGCCCGCACAGATACGCAGTATTTT	CASSSTGARTDTQYF
TRBV24-1	15	TRBJ2-3	-	-	TGTGCCACCAGTGATAAGGGAAGAAGCACAGATACGCAGTATTTT	CATSDKGRSTDTQYF
TRBV6-1	18	TRBJ2-5	TRBD2	many	TGTGCCAGCAGTGAAGCTACCTTCTTGCGGGGGGGGAAAGAGACCCAGTACTTC	CASSEATFLRGGKETQYF
TRBV24-1	14	TRBJ2-7	TRBD2	many	TGTGCCACCAGTGACGGCGGGGGGAACTACGAGCAGTACTTC	CATSDGGGNYEQYF
TRBV19	14	TRBJ1-5	-	-	TGTGCCAGTAGTATAAGACGGAGCAATCAGCCCCAGCATTTT	CASSIRRSNQPQHF
TRBV18	16	TRBJ2-6	-	-	TGTGCCAGCTCACCAAGGGAGTCCTCTGGGGCCAACGTCCTGACTTTC	CASSPRESSGANVLTF
TRBV4-1	17	TRBJ2-1	TRBD2	few	TGCGCCAGCAGCGGACTAGCGGGGGGGCCTGGCTACAATGAGCAGTTCTTC	CASSGLAGGPGYNEQFF
TRBV24-1	13	TRBJ1-5	-	few	TGTGCCACCCGGGCGGATAGCAATCAGCCCCAGCATTTT	CATRADSNQPQHF
TRBV7-3	15	TRBJ2-6	-	few	TGTGCCAGCAGCTTAGACCAGGCTGGGGCCAACGTCCTGACTTTC	CASSLDQAGANVLTF
TRBV19	14	TRBJ1-1	-	few	TGTGCCAGTAGGCCGACAGAGATGAACACTGAAGCTTTCTTT	CASRPTEMNTEAFF
TRBV11-2	12	TRBJ2-7	-	many	TGTGCCAGCAGCTCCCGGCTGGGCGAGCAGTACTTC	CASSSRLGEQYF
TRBV7-6	16	TRBJ2-7	TRBD1	-	TGTGCCAGCAGCCCACGGACAGGGGGCAGCTCCTACGAGCAGTACTTC	CASSPRTGGSSYEQYF
TRBV4-1	15	TRBJ1-6	-	few	TGCGCCAGCAGCCAGGTTGACAGAAATAATTCACCCCTCCACTTT	CASSQVDRNNSPLHF
TRBV3-1	14	TRBJ1-2	-	many	TGTGCCAGCAGCCAAGAACCAGAAAGCTATGGCTACACCTTC	CASSQEPESYGYTF
TRBV2	15	TRBJ2-5	TRBD1	many	TGTGCCAGCAGTGGGTCTGGGACAGGATTCCCGTTCCAGTACTTC	CASSGSGTGFPFQYF
TRBV3-1	15	TRBJ2-1	TRBD2	many	TGTGCCAGCAGCCAAGAAGCGGGAGAGTACAATGAGCAGTTCTTC	CASSQEAGEYNEQFF
TRBV12-3/TRBV12-4	16	TRBJ2-1	-	many	TGTGCCAGCAGTTTAGGTCGGGGCAGCTCCTACAATGAGCAGTTCTTC	CASSLGRGSSYNEQFF
TRBV15	13	TRBJ2-7	-	few	TGTGCCACCAGCAGGACGACGGCCTACGAGCAGTACTTC	CATSRTTAYEQYF
TRBV27	16	TRBJ2-1	TRBD2	many	TGTGCCAGCTCCCTCGGAGCTAGCGGGGGTCTAAATGAGCAGTTCTTC	CASSLGASGGLNEQFF
TRBV4-1	16	TRBJ2-3	TRBD1	-	TGCGCCAGCAGCCACGGGGACAGGGTAAGGGCAGATACGCAGTATTTT	CASSHGDRVRADTQYF
TRBV18	15	TRBJ2-1	TRBD1	few	TGTGCCAGCTCCCCGGGACAGGGGGGCCACAATGAGCAGTTCTTC	CASSPGQGGHNEQFF
TRBV30	12	TRBJ2-5	-	many	TGTGCCTGCGAACGGGTCCAAGAGACCCAGTACTTC	CACERVQETQYF
TRBV30	12	TRBJ1-1	-	many	TGTGCCTGGAGTACCCCCGTAGGAGAGGCTTTCTTT	CAWSTPVGEAFF
TRBV28	17	TRBJ1-1	-	many	TGTGCCAGCAGCAGCCTCTTCCGGGGGGCCTTGAACACTGAAGCTTTCTTT	CASSSLFRGALNTEAFF
TRBV19	15	TRBJ1-6	-	few	TGTGCCAGTAGGATACAGGGAGGGGGGTTTTCACCCCTCCACTTT	CASRIQGGGFSPLHF
TRBV18	16	TRBJ2-1	-	-	TGTGCCAGCTCACCACTCGCACAGGGTAGTAACAATGAGCAGTTCTTC	CASSPLAQGSNNEQFF
TRBV11-3	14	TRBJ1-4	-	many	TGTGCCAGCAGTAGATATCGGAGTAATGAAAAACTGTTTTTT	CASSRYRSNEKLFF
TRBV19	15	TRBJ2-7	TRBD1	few	TGTGCCAGCTCACCGGGACAGGGGTCCCTCTACGAGCAGTACTTC	CASSPGQGSLYEQYF
TRBV11-2	14	TRBJ1-2	-	many	TGTGCCAGCAGCTTAGGGGACTCAGACTATGGCTACACCTTC	CASSLGDSDYGYTF
TRBV12-3/TRBV12-4	15	TRBJ2-3	-	few	TGTGCCAGCAGTTTCCTATGGACTCATGGGGATACGCAGTATTTT	CASSFLWTHGDTQYF
TRBV27	14	TRBJ2-2	-	many	TGTGCCAGCACCCCCGTAATGGGGCGCGGGGAGCTGTTTTTT	CASTPVMGRGELFF
TRBV28	13	TRBJ1-2	-	few	TGTGCCAGCAGTTCCCGAAGGGGCGTTGGCTACACCTTC	CASSSRRGVGYTF
TRBV27	14	TRBJ1-2	TRBD1	-	TGTGCCAGCAGTTTATCGGCAGGGGGTAATGGCTACACCTTC	CASSLSAGGNGYTF
TRBV20-1	11	TRBJ1-1	-	-	TGCAGTGCTAGAGTAGACAGAGAAGCTTTCTTT	CSARVDREAFF
TRBV3-1	16	TRBJ1-5	-	-	TGTGCCAGCAGCCCGACCGGATCCGGGTATGGTCAGCCCCAGCATTTT	CASSPTGSGYGQPQHF
TRBV12-3/TRBV12-4	13	TRBJ1-6	-	many	TGTGCCAGCAGCTGGGAGGACTATTCACCCCTCCACTTT	CASSWEDYSPLHF
TRBV7-8	13	TRBJ2-3	TRBD2	many	TGTGCCAGCAGCCCGGGGGGGCCGGATACGCAGTATTTT	CASSPGGPDTQYF
TRBV20-1	15	TRBJ2-1	-	many	TGCAGTGCTAGACGACAGGCCCGTCGGGTCAATGAGCAGTTCTTC	CSARRQARRVNEQFF
TRBV12-5	18	TRBJ1-1	-	many	TGTGCTAGTGTTTTTCCAATTCCAAATCAGAGGATGAACACTGAAGCTTTCTTT	CASVFPIPNQRMNTEAFF